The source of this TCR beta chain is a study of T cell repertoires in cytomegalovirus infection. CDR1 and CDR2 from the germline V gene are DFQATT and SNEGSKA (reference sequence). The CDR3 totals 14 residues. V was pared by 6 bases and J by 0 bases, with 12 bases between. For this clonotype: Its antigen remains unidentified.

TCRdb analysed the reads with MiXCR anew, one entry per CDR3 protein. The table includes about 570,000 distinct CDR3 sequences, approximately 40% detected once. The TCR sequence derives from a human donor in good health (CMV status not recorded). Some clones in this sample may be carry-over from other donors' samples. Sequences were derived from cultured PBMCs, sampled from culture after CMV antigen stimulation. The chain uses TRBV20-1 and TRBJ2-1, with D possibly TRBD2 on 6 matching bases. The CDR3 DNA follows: TGCAGTGCCCTTGCCGGGGGCTCCTACAATGAGCAGTTCTTC. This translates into CSALAGGSYNEQFF.